The rows below give T cell receptor beta chains drawn from one sample of a study of vaccination and CD4 T cells after COVID-19. Each CDR3 protein gets one entry after TCRdb re-called the PCR reads with MiXCR. Of nearly 25,000 distinct CDR3 sequences detected, less than 40% appear once; the ten largest clones hold around 2.9%. These TCRs' antigens remain unknown. The specimen comprised CD4+ T cells from blood, cultured in vitro, sampled about 7 months after SARS-CoV-2 vaccination. The source is a human donor who had recovered from COVID-19. Both conserved end residues are part of each CDR3. D genes are given only for firm matches. The listing skips clone size in some rows; elsewhere it reads once, few, many or a size class.

cdr3_aa: CASSLTRLSYEQYF
cdr3_nt: TGTGCCAGCAGCTTAACACGGCTGAGCTACGAGCAGTACTTC
clone_size: -
j_call: TRBJ2-7
d_call: -
cdr3_length: 14
v_call: TRBV7-2

cdr3_aa: CSARSSTRNEQFF
cdr3_nt: TGCAGTGCTAGATCGTCGACGCGGAATGAGCAGTTCTTC
clone_size: few
j_call: TRBJ2-1
d_call: -
cdr3_length: 13
v_call: TRBV20-1

cdr3_aa: CSARPPPFASAYNEQFF
cdr3_nt: TGCAGTGCTAGACCCCCCCCTTTCGCTAGCGCCTACAATGAGCAGTTCTTC
clone_size: -
j_call: TRBJ2-1
d_call: -
cdr3_length: 17
v_call: TRBV20-1

cdr3_aa: CSAAGGAANTGELFF
cdr3_nt: TGCAGTGCTGCGGGGGGGGCCGCGAACACCGGGGAGCTGTTTTTT
clone_size: -
j_call: TRBJ2-2
d_call: TRBD2
cdr3_length: 15
v_call: TRBV20-1

cdr3_aa: CASGLGMSYEQYF
cdr3_nt: TGTGCCAGTGGCTTGGGGATGAGCTACGAGCAGTACTTC
clone_size: -
j_call: TRBJ2-7
d_call: -
cdr3_length: 13
v_call: TRBV19

cdr3_aa: CSASPTVYNEQFF
cdr3_nt: TGCAGTGCTTCCCCGACAGTCTACAATGAGCAGTTCTTC
clone_size: medium-sized
j_call: TRBJ2-1
d_call: -
cdr3_length: 13
v_call: TRBV20-1

cdr3_aa: CASSQSFQGPSTDTQYF
cdr3_nt: TGCGCCAGCAGTCAATCGTTCCAGGGCCCTAGCACAGATACGCAGTATTTT
clone_size: -
j_call: TRBJ2-3
d_call: -
cdr3_length: 17
v_call: TRBV23-1

cdr3_aa: CASSLSGRGGFF
cdr3_nt: TGTGCCAGCAGTTTATCCGGCAGGGGAGGGTTCTTC
clone_size: -
j_call: TRBJ2-1
d_call: -
cdr3_length: 12
v_call: TRBV28

cdr3_aa: CSANRGLNTEAFF
cdr3_nt: TGCAGTGCAAACAGGGGGCTGAACACTGAAGCTTTCTTT
clone_size: -
j_call: TRBJ1-1
d_call: TRBD1
cdr3_length: 13
v_call: TRBV20-1

cdr3_aa: CASSFGLPSTDTQYF
cdr3_nt: TGTGCCAGCAGCTTTGGACTCCCTAGCACAGATACGCAGTATTTT
clone_size: -
j_call: TRBJ2-3
d_call: -
cdr3_length: 15
v_call: TRBV7-3

cdr3_aa: CASTRDDYNEQFF
cdr3_nt: TGTGCCAGCACCAGGGACGACTACAATGAGCAGTTCTTC
clone_size: once
j_call: TRBJ2-1
d_call: -
cdr3_length: 13
v_call: TRBV25-1

cdr3_aa: CASSGTGLSTGTQYF
cdr3_nt: TGTGCCAGCAGCGGAACAGGGCTAAGCACAGGTACGCAGTATTTT
clone_size: -
j_call: TRBJ2-3
d_call: -
cdr3_length: 15
v_call: TRBV28

cdr3_aa: CSARLADLTDTQYF
cdr3_nt: TGCAGTGCTAGACTAGCGGATCTCACAGATACGCAGTATTTT
clone_size: -
j_call: TRBJ2-3
d_call: TRBD2
cdr3_length: 14
v_call: TRBV20-1